The 6 T cell receptor beta chains below were found in one sample sequenced in a study of blood T cells in healthy people across ages. PCR was performed a second time for roughly 6 to 12 cycles using a sample-barcoded 5' primer and a J-beta primer mix. TCRdb called the 5' RACE reads again in MiXCR, with one record for every CDR3 protein. The sample lists approximately 940,000 distinct CDR3 sequences; around 46% were seen once. The material sequenced was blood. Receptors were obtained from a man in his thirties or forties in good health.

The table lists this clonotype with a few counts. The J gene is TRBJ2-1, the V gene TRBV29-1; a weak D match, TRBD2 (6 bases). Trimming removed 8 bases from V and 9 bases from J, with 17 bases in between. Germline loops: CDR1 SQVTM, CDR2 ANQGSEA. CDR3 size: 12 residues. CDR3 sequence reads: CSHNVYGGEQFF. For the CDR3, the DNA is TGCAGCCATAACGTCTACGGGGGTGAGCAGTTCTTC.

V is TRBV27 and J is TRBJ2-7; D is unresolved. The CDR3 has 13 amino acids. Trimming shortened V by 0 bases and J by 5 bases, and 8 bases separated the two germline ends. Germline V gives CDR1 MNHEY, CDR2 SMNVEV (reference sequence). The DNA for the CDR3 is TGTGCCAGCAGTTTATCTAGCACCAACGAGCAGTACTTC. Its protein product is CASSLSSTNEQYF.

J is TRBJ2-1 and V is TRBV7-9, with TRBD1 as a possible D gene (6 bases). The CDR3 length is 16 residues. CDR1 is SEHNR, CDR2 FQNEAQ, per germline (reference sequence). The ends were cut back, 1 base at V and 6 bases at J, with 16 bases in the middle. This CDR3 is CASSLVQGNDRNEQFF. As DNA, the CDR3 is TGTGCCAGCAGCTTAGTACAGGGAAATGATCGCAATGAGCAGTTCTTC.

The CDR3 DNA is TGCAGCGTGGGACGGGCGGAGGAGCAGTACTTC. This codes for CSVGRAEEQYF. V usage is TRBV29-1 and J usage is TRBJ2-7; the D gene could be TRBD1 or TRBD2 (5 bases each). Germline V gene sequence: CDR1 SQVTM, CDR2 ANQGSEA. Trimming removed 6 bases from V and 7 bases from J, with 13 bases in between. This CDR3 spans 11 amino acids.

The chain employs TRBV6-6 and TRBJ2-5; D gene unclear. The ends were cut back, 4 bases at V and 5 bases at J, with 5 bases in the middle. Germline V lookup: CDR1 MNHNY, CDR2 SVGAGI (reference sequence). The CDR3 has 11 amino acids. The CDR3 loop reads CASSWVETQYF. CDR3 bases: TGTGCCAGCAGTTGGGTGGAGACCCAGTACTTC.

The rearrangement joins TRBV4-2 to TRBJ1-6; D unresolved. Germline V gene sequence: CDR1 LGHNA, CDR2 YNFKEQ. Between the trimmed V and J ends, which lost 0 bases and 2 bases, there was a span of 5 bases. The CDR3 has 15 residues. Here the CDR3 DNA reads TGTGCCAGCAGCCAAGATGCTACCTATAATTCACCCCTCCACTTT. It specifies CASSQDATYNSPLHF.